Below are 2 T cell receptor beta chains sequenced from a single sample in a study of shared T cell receptors in the human thymus. Here immunoSEQ multiplex PCR was the method, and the copy in TCRdb shows in-frame clones only, minus some. This sample carries hundreds of thousands of clones, 88% of them seen once, and the ten largest clones take 0.0095% to 0.012%. A further study also used this sample, focusing on human thymus T cells.

The source material was thymocytes. The receptors come from a boy younger than two with a congenital heart defect.

This chain's CDR3 is CASSPTAPRETQYF. The CDR3, as DNA: TGTGCCAGCTCACCAACGGCTCCGAGGGAGACCCAGTACTTC. This chain joins TRBV18 and TRBJ2-5; D not resolved. V lost 2 bases, J lost 5 bases, and 12 bases lay in between. This CDR3 is 14 amino acids long. The germline V gene encodes CDR1 KGHSH and CDR2 LQKENI. The whole variable domain, remainder taken from reference TRBV18 and TRBJ2-5, is NAGVMQNPRHLVRRRGQEARLRCSPMKGHSHVYWYRQLPEEGLKFMVYLQKENIIDESGMPKERFSAEFPKEGPSILRIQQVVRGDSAAYFCASSPTAPRETQYFGPGTRLLVL.

The chain is built from TRBV5-1 and TRBJ2-1; D call uncertain. V lost 4 bases and J 3 bases, leaving 8 bases between the germline ends. The CDR3 contains 13 residues. Germline CDR1 and CDR2: SGHRS and YFSETQ. DNA for the CDR3: TGCGCCAGCAGCCCGGGTAACTACAATGAGCAGTTCTTC. Translated, it gives CASSPGNYNEQFF. Full variable domain (rest looked up from reference TRBV5-1 and TRBJ2-1): KAGVTQTPRYLIKTRGQQVTLSCSPISGHRSVSWYQQTPGQGLQFLFEYFSETQRNKGNFPGRFSGRQFSNSRSEMNVSTLELGDSALYLCASSPGNYNEQFFGPGTRLTVL.